This TCR beta chain was sequenced during a study of quantifying T cell responses using KT2 cells. Study overall: cDNA was made from DNase-treated RNA using alpha and beta constant primers. A predetermined fluorescence threshold ended the second PCR, run as a qPCR. General study findings and limits: KT2 sequence counts showed saturation when very many KT2 cells were spiked in.

This CDR3 spans 14 amino acids. Looked up from germline, CDR1 is PRHDT and CDR2 is FYEKMQ (reference sequence). Trimming pared 2 bases from V and 4 bases from J, leaving 9 bases between. An oligo carrying a UMI was ligated to the cDNA 3' end. An equimolar mix of RC1.1 and RC1.2 primed the beta chain across TRBC1 and TRBC2. TCRdb processed the UMI-ligation and nested PCR reads anew with MiXCR; each CDR3 protein has one entry. The sample lists tens of thousands of distinct CDR3 sequences, approximately 10% seen once, with roughly a tenth in the top ten. Known numbers of the T cell clone KT2 were added to PBMC. This clonotype was detected many times. Its antigen is unknown.

The clonotype originates from a human donor. The chain has TRBV13 and TRBJ1-3; no firm D call. The sequenced sample consisted of PBMCs spiked with cells of the T cell clone KT2. Here the CDR3 DNA reads TGTGCCAGCAGCTTACCAGGACGCGGAAACACCATATATTTT. Protein sequence: CASSLPGRGNTIYF.